This T cell receptor beta chain originates from a study of cytomegalovirus exposure and HLA in healthy donors. On this clone: One junction end does not reproduce the germline sequence, and a read error may be involved.

Both 60 Vbeta primers and 13 Jbeta primers went into the PCR. Some clones are missing from TCRdb's copy, which holds only in-frame ones; the method was immunoSEQ multiplex PCR. The table lists 150,000 to 200,000 clones, about 65% of them singletons. The source is a woman aged 18 to 35 in good health and CMV-seropositive. Sequencing used PBMCs.

The CDR3 DNA sequence: TGTGCCAGCAGCTCCCACAGGGGAACTAGTGAAAAACTGTTTTTT. It translates to CASSSHRGTSEKLFF. The chain carries TRBV7-6 and TRBJ1-4; 7 nucleotides line up with TRBD1. Looked up from germline, CDR1 is SGHVS and CDR2 is FNYEAQ. The CDR3 has 15 residues.